The 29 T cell receptor beta chains below come from one sample, sequenced in a study of T cells in women clearing cervical HPV infection. Here immunoSEQ multiplex PCR was the method, and the copy in TCRdb shows in-frame clones only, minus some. The listing records about 32,000 clones. The sequenced sample was blood buffy coat. These receptors all come from a woman between 18 and 70 years old with a cervical HPV16 infection that either progressed to CIN3+ or cleared (not recorded which).

Details on this clone: The sequence runs out 3 residues before the end of the CDR3; the remainder is reconstructed from the germline J gene. This chain connects TRBV20-1 to TRBJ1-4, with unresolved D. The CDR3 runs to 14 residues. Germline values: CDR1 DFQATT, CDR2 SNEGSKA (reference sequence). Trimming removed 0 bases from V and 8 bases from J, with 13 bases in between. The DNA read from the CDR3 is TGCAGTGCTAGAGATCAAGAGGGTATAGAAAAA. Translation gives CSARDQEGIEK. The complete CDR3 sequence is CSARDQEGIEKLFF.

The CDR3 spells CASKSGSQETQYF. The CDR3 DNA, read in part, is TGTGCCAGCAAGAGCGGATCCCAAGAGACC. J is TRBJ2-5 and V is TRBV2; possibly TRBD2 for D (5 bases). Read data end 3 residues before the CDR3 end; the end is taken from the germline J gene. Germline CDR1 SNHLY, CDR2 FYNNEI. V dropped 7 bases and J dropped 1 base, with 10 bases sitting between them. CDR3 size: 13 residues.

Points on this clone: Read coverage stops 3 residues before the CDR3 terminus; the germline J gene supplies the remainder. The V and J genes are TRBV20-1 and TRBJ1-5; maybe TRBD1 (6 bases). The CDR3 runs 15 residues. The V gene's germline CDR1 is DFQATT and CDR2 SNEGSKA (reference sequence). Trimming shortened V by 6 bases and J by 2 bases, and 17 bases separated the two germline ends. The covered CDR3 bases are TGCAGTGCCCGGGGGGGGGCGGCGGGCAATCAGCCC. Translated, it gives CSARGGAAGNQP. The whole CDR3 protein is CSARGGAAGNQPQHF.

The CDR3 bases that were read are TGTGCCAGCAGCCAAGCGAAGGGGCGCATACTTGGC. It codes for CASSQAKGRILG. The complete CDR3 reads CASSQAKGRILGYTF. The V call is TRBV4-2, the J call TRBJ1-2; D perhaps matches TRBD1 (5 bases). The CDR3 end is not reached by the read, which stops 3 residues before it; the germline J gene fills it in. The V gene's germline CDR1 is LGHNA and CDR2 YNFKEQ. The germline V and J ends were trimmed by 1 base and 7 bases, with 16 bases remaining between them. The CDR3 loop spans 15 amino acids.

Partial CDR3 DNA: TGTGCCACCTCGGGGTGGGACAGCGAAAATTCACCC. Its translation is CATSGWDSENSP. The entire CDR3 protein is CATSGWDSENSPLHF. The chain is built from TRBV19 and TRBJ1-6; 7 bases are a match to TRBD1. The read ends 3 residues early relative to the CDR3; the germline J gene fills the gap. Per germline, CDR1 LNHDA and CDR2 SQIVND (reference sequence). This CDR3 spans 15 amino acids. The junction had 13 bases not matched to a gene; V was cut back by 10 bases and J by 7 bases.

In regard to this clone: The read stops 3 residues short of the end of the CDR3; the missing end is completed from the germline J gene. The chain has TRBV20-1 and TRBJ2-3, with 14 bases identical to TRBD2. The germline V gene encodes CDR1 DFQATT and CDR2 SNEGSKA (reference sequence). CDR3 length: 15 amino acids. V trimming: 5 bases; J trimming: 4 bases; junction bases outside the gene matches: 5. Incomplete CDR3 DNA: TGCAGTGCTGAAGAGACTAGCGGGGGGGCAGATACG. Translation gives CSAEETSGGADT. The CDR3 as a whole reads CSAEETSGGADTQYF.

With respect to this clone: The read halts 3 residues ahead of the CDR3 end, with the missing end drawn from the germline J gene. The chain is built from TRBV7-7 and TRBJ2-7, with 10 bases matching TRBD1. This CDR3 comprises 14 residues. The ends lost 4 bases at V and 2 bases at J; junction bases unmatched: 2. CDR1 and CDR2 from the germline V gene are SSHAT and FNYEAQ (reference sequence). CDR3: CASSSGQGAYEQYF. The CDR3 DNA, read in part, is TGTGCCAGCAGCTCAGGACAGGGGGCCTACGAG.

Comments on this clone: Coverage ceases 3 residues before the CDR3 finishes, and the germline J gene fills in the end. This sequence joins TRBV20-1 and TRBJ2-7; 7 bases align to TRBD1. The CDR3 length is 15 residues. V shed 5 bases and J 0 bases; nucleotides not matched to a gene: 10. The germline V gene encodes CDR1 DFQATT and CDR2 SNEGSKA (reference sequence). The CDR3 DNA, read in part, is TGCAGTGCTTCAACAGGGGCCACCATCTCCTACGAG. Amino acid sequence: CSASTGATISYE. In full, the CDR3 is CSASTGATISYEQYF.

With regard to this clone: From the germline J gene comes the end of the CDR3, since the read stops 3 residues before it. This chain connects TRBV20-1 to TRBJ1-1; no reliable D call. This CDR3 is built from 10 residues. CDR1 DFQATT and CDR2 SNEGSKA come from the germline V gene (reference sequence). This chain's CDR3 is CSASIEVAFF. The sequenced CDR3 bases are TGCAGTGCATCCATCGAGGTA.

On this clone itself: The sequence runs out 3 residues before the end of the CDR3; the remainder is reconstructed from the germline J gene. The gene calls are TRBV11-3 and TRBJ2-1, with 8 nucleotides matching TRBD2. Losses at the gene ends were 9 bases for V and 2 bases for J; bases not matched to a gene: 6. The germline V gene encodes CDR1 SGHNT and CDR2 YENEEA. The CDR3 runs 14 residues. CDR3 DNA, as far as it was read: TGTGCCAGGGCCCGGGGGGGGGCCTACAATGAG. Protein product: CARARGGAYNE. The full-length CDR3 reads as CARARGGAYNEQFF. The variable domain in full, with the rest retrieved from reference TRBV11-3 and TRBJ2-1, is EAGVVQSPRYKIIEKKQPVAFWCNPISGHNTLYWYLQNLGQGPELLIRYENEEAVDDSQLPKDRFSAERLKGVDSTLKIQPAELGDSAVYLCARARGGAYNEQFFGPGTRLTVL.

Turning to this clone: The DNA ends 3 residues before the CDR3 does, and the rest of the CDR3 is filled in from the germline J gene. V usage is TRBV18 and J usage is TRBJ1-2; TRBD1 agrees at 7 bases. V lost 5 bases to trimming and J lost 3 bases; unmatched junction nucleotides: 6. This CDR3 has 14 amino acids. CDR1 and CDR2 from the germline V gene are KGHSH and LQKENI. CDR3 bases read: TGTGCCAGCTCAGACAGGGCCCTGGACTATGGC. It yields the protein CASSDRALDYG. The full CDR3 protein reads CASSDRALDYGYTF.

As for this clone: The read stops 3 residues short of the end of the CDR3; the missing end is completed from the germline J gene. This rearrangement joins TRBV7-2 to TRBJ1-2; D ambiguous. The CDR3 totals 14 residues. Germline V CDR1 and CDR2: SGHTA, FQGNSA. CDR3 sequence: CASSLAMRAGGYTF. Incomplete CDR3 DNA: TGTGCCAGCAGCTTAGCCATGAGGGCCGGAGGC.

Notes on this clone: The read finishes 3 residues shy of the CDR3 end, and the germline J gene is used to complete it. The genes are TRBV6-1 and TRBJ2-3; D possibly corresponds to TRBD2 (7 bases). Germline loops: CDR1 MNHNS, CDR2 SASEGT. Trimming removed 1 base from V and 4 bases from J, with 9 bases in between. The CDR3 consists of 14 residues. The CDR3 loop reads CASSEGGGADTQYF. CDR3 DNA, as far as it was read: TGTGCCAGCAGTGAAGGAGGGGGGGCAGATACG.

Points on this clone: The CDR3 extends 3 residues past the end of the read, so its final part is completed from the germline J gene. This chain links TRBV7-2 with TRBJ2-1, with TRBD2 matching over 10 bases. Germline trimming cut 1 base from V and 7 bases from J; bases unmatched to any gene: 4. Germline V lookup: CDR1 SGHTA, CDR2 FQGNSA. This CDR3 spans 15 amino acids. CDR3 DNA, as far as it was read: TGTGCCAGCAGCTTAGTAACAGCGGGGGGGAATGAG. Protein product: CASSLVTAGGNE. The entire CDR3 protein reads CASSLVTAGGNEQFF.

CDR3 sequence reads: CASSLFASGVSGELFF. CDR3 DNA (partial): TGCGCCAGCAGCTTGTTCGCTAGCGGGGTCTCCGGGGAG. This chain uses TRBV5-1 with TRBJ2-2; the match to TRBD2 covers 9 bases. From the germline J gene comes the end of the CDR3, since the read stops 3 residues before it. The CDR3 loop spans 16 amino acids. Germline V gives CDR1 SGHRS, CDR2 YFSETQ. The junction had 7 bases not matched to a gene; V was cut back by 1 base and J by 6 bases.

On this clone: The read ends 3 residues early relative to the CDR3; the germline J gene fills the gap. V gene TRBV5-4 combines with J gene TRBJ1-6; weak D call: TRBD1 (6 bases). Trimming removed 4 bases from V and 10 bases from J, with 12 bases in between. CDR3 length equals 13 residues. The germline V gene has CDR1 SGHNT and CDR2 YYREEE (reference sequence). The DNA read from the CDR3 is TGTGCCAGCAGCACAGGGTCCGACTCACCC. Protein sequence: CASSTGSDSP. The whole CDR3 is CASSTGSDSPLHF. The whole variable domain, filled in from reference TRBV5-4 and TRBJ1-6, reads ETGVTQSPTHLIKTRGQQVTLRCSSQSGHNTVSWYQQALGQGPQFIFQYYREEENGRGNFPPRFSGLQFPNYSSELNVNALELDDSALYLCASSTGSDSPLHFGNGTRLTVT.

Note on this clone: The sequence runs out 3 residues before the end of the CDR3; the remainder is reconstructed from the germline J gene. The chain links TRBV28 to TRBJ1-2, with D uncertain. V was shortened by 3 bases and J by 6 bases, with 14 bases between the two germline ends. Germline lookup yields CDR1 MDHEN and CDR2 SYDVKM. CDR3 length: 14 residues. The covered CDR3 bases are TGTGCCAGCAGTTTGTTTAGCGGAGGGAATGGC. Residues: CASSLFSGGNG. Given in full, the CDR3 is CASSLFSGGNGYTF.

A note on this clone: The sequence runs out 3 residues before the end of the CDR3; the remainder is reconstructed from the germline J gene. The chain joins TRBV3-1 (or the pseudogene TRBV3-2) to TRBJ1-5; D is ambiguous. Germline V CDR1 and CDR2: LGHDT, YNNKEL (reference sequence). The V end lost 0 bases, the J end lost 1 base, and 7 bases lay between the germline ends. The CDR3 contains 15 residues. CDR3 bases read: TGTGCCAGCAGCCAAGATCTCGCGAGCAATCAGCCC. Translation gives CASSQDLASNQP. The CDR3, in full, reads CASSQDLASNQPQHF.

On this clone itself: The read ends 3 residues shy of where the CDR3 ends; the end is completed using the germline J gene. V usage is TRBV7-9 and J usage is TRBJ2-3; 9 bases align to TRBD2. The CDR3 is made up of 15 amino acids. V dropped 5 bases and J dropped 4; count of bases not matched to a gene: 7. Germline CDR1 SEHNR, CDR2 FQNEAQ (reference sequence). The covered CDR3 bases are TGTGCCAGCAGCACCTCTGCGGGGGGGGCAGATACG. This codes for CASSTSAGGADT. The full CDR3 protein is CASSTSAGGADTQYF.

In the case of this clone: The CDR3 end falls 3 residues outside the read, so it is completed with the germline J gene. V is TRBV20-1 and J is TRBJ1-4, with TRBD1 identical over 10 bases. Germline CDR1 and CDR2: DFQATT and SNEGSKA (reference sequence). V lost 2 bases and J lost 5; bases outside the gene matches: 8. The CDR3 totals 16 residues. Partial CDR3 DNA: TGCAGTGCTAGACCCGAATGGACAGGGGGGAATGAAAAA. Protein product: CSARPEWTGGNEK. From start to end, the CDR3 is CSARPEWTGGNEKLFF.

Remarks on this clone: The read ends 3 residues shy of where the CDR3 ends; the end is completed using the germline J gene. This chain links TRBV10-1 with TRBJ2-1; 11 nucleotides match TRBD2. Germline CDR1 is WNHNN and CDR2 is SYGVQD (reference sequence). The CDR3 totals 16 residues. Trimming removed 3 bases from V and 7 bases from J; junction bases left unmatched: 8. Incomplete CDR3 DNA: TGCGCCAGCAGTGACCCACTAGCGGGGGCTGGGAATGAG. Translated, it gives CASSDPLAGAGNE. The complete CDR3 reads CASSDPLAGAGNEQFF.

On this clone itself: With the read ending 3 residues before the CDR3 end, the germline J gene is used to fill in that end. The chain carries TRBV5-4 and TRBJ1-1; D not resolved. This CDR3 comprises 13 residues. V lost 2 bases and J lost 5, with 10 bases in between. CDR1 is SGHNT, CDR2 YYREEE, per germline (reference sequence). CDR3 loop: CASSFSGKTEAFF. The DNA read from the CDR3 is TGTGCCAGCAGCTTTTCAGGAAAGACTGAA.

In regard to this clone: The CDR3 is cut off 3 residues early in the read; its end comes from the germline J gene. The chain employs TRBV18 and TRBJ2-1; 8 bases line up with TRBD1. J gave up 8 bases and V 3 bases, and 12 bases lay outside the gene matches. The CDR3 covers 16 residues. Per germline, CDR1 KGHSH and CDR2 LQKENI. The CDR3 here is CASSPSTGTGLDEQFF. The CDR3 DNA, read in part, is TGTGCCAGCTCACCCTCAACCGGGACAGGACTTGATGAG.

On this clone itself: Read coverage stops 3 residues before the CDR3 terminus; the germline J gene supplies the remainder. V usage is TRBV7-9 and J usage is TRBJ2-3; weak D call: TRBD1 (5 bases). Germline CDR1 reads SEHNR; CDR2 reads FQNEAQ (reference sequence). Trimming stripped 1 base from V and 8 bases from J, with 16 bases between. CDR3 size: 15 residues. CDR3 DNA, as far as it was read: TGTGCCAGCAGCTTAGATCAGCAGGGCGAACGTACG. Protein sequence: CASSLDQQGERT. The complete CDR3 protein is CASSLDQQGERTQYF.

Regarding this clone: The read comes to an end 3 residues before the CDR3 does, leaving the germline J gene to fill in the end. This sequence joins TRBV7-9 and TRBJ2-7, with a tentative D call TRBD1 (6 bases). Per the germline V gene, CDR1 is SEHNR and CDR2 is FQNEAQ (reference sequence). The length of the CDR3 is 13 residues. V was trimmed by 5 bases and J by 3 bases, leaving 11 bases between them. This CDR3 reads CASSPGQHYEQYF. The part of the CDR3 DNA that was read is TGTGCCAGCAGCCCCGGACAGCACTACGAG. The full variable domain, with the rest looked up from reference TRBV7-9 and TRBJ2-7, is DTGVSQNPRHKITKRGQNVTFRCDPISEHNRLYWYRQTLGQGPEFLTYFQNEAQLEKSRLLSDRFSAERPKGSFSTLEIQRTEQGDSAMYLCASSPGQHYEQYFGPGTRLTVT.

Remarks on this clone: Coverage ceases 3 residues before the CDR3 finishes, and the germline J gene fills in the end. J is TRBJ2-3 and V is TRBV20-1; 9 bases are shared with TRBD2. The V segment lost 2 bases and the J segment 8 bases; nucleotides outside the gene matches: 14. This CDR3 region has 16 residues. Per the germline V gene, CDR1 is DFQATT and CDR2 is SNEGSKA (reference sequence). CDR3 DNA (partial): TGCAGTGCTAGAAGTGGGGGCGGGGGGGCTCTCGGTACG. Amino acid sequence: CSARSGGGGALGT. The whole CDR3 is CSARSGGGGALGTQYF.

Comment on this clone: Read coverage stops 3 residues before the CDR3 terminus; the germline J gene supplies the remainder. This sequence joins TRBV6-1 and TRBJ2-1; D possibly corresponds to TRBD1 (5 bases). Germline V gene sequence: CDR1 MNHNS, CDR2 SASEGT. This CDR3 has 15 amino acids. Trimming cost V 2 bases and J 6 bases, with 14 bases left between them. CDR3 loop: CASSERVDSPNEQFF. CDR3 bases read: TGTGCCAGCAGTGAAAGGGTAGACAGTCCCAATGAG.

Points on this clone: The DNA ends 3 residues before the CDR3 does, and the rest of the CDR3 is filled in from the germline J gene. The chain has TRBV28 and TRBJ2-6; 10 nucleotides align to TRBD1. The J segment lost 2 bases and the V segment lost 5 bases, leaving 6 bases of the junction unmatched. The CDR3 is 17 amino acids. Germline V lookup: CDR1 MDHEN, CDR2 SYDVKM. Partial CDR3 DNA: TGTGCCAGCAGTCTGAGACAGGGGGCTCCTGGGGCCAACGTC. Protein product: CASSLRQGAPGANV. The complete CDR3 sequence is CASSLRQGAPGANVLTF.

Comment on this clone: The CDR3 is cut off 3 residues early in the read; its end comes from the germline J gene. The rearrangement links TRBV2 to TRBJ1-2; 7 bases are shared with TRBD1. The CDR3 extends over 14 amino acids. Germline V gene sequence: CDR1 SNHLY, CDR2 FYNNEI. CDR3 sequence reads: CASSEQGVSEGYTF. The covered CDR3 bases are TGTGCCAGCAGTGAGCAGGGGGTATCTGAAGGC.